These T cell receptor beta chains were read from a single sample in a study of blood T cell repertoires in COVID-19. Produced via immunoSEQ multiplex PCR; TCRdb's table is partial and in-frame only. The top ten clones hold more than 6% of a sample with 150,000 to 200,000 clones, around 82% of them seen once. The sample consisted of peripheral blood. The receptors shown here come from a woman aged 40 to 50 with COVID-19, enrolled during active disease. Each CDR3 is given with its conserved first and last residue. D genes are given only for firm matches. Size is omitted from some rows. Given values are once, few, many or a class for expanded clones.

len: 16
j_gene: TRBJ1-4
d_gene: TRBD1
v_gene: TRBV28
abundance: NA
CDR3aa: CASSDQTGGEDEKLFF
CDR3nt: TGTGCCAGCAGTGACCAGACAGGGGGCGAGGATGAAAAACTGTTTTTT

len: 14
j_gene: TRBJ2-1
d_gene: NA
v_gene: TRBV4-2
abundance: NA
CDR3aa: CASSQDPGVNEQFF
CDR3nt: TGTGCCAGCAGCCAAGATCCCGGGGTCAATGAGCAGTTCTTC

len: 15
j_gene: TRBJ1-2
d_gene: TRBD1
v_gene: TRBV27
abundance: NA
CDR3aa: CASSEWTGGSYGYTF
CDR3nt: TGTGCCAGCAGTGAATGGACAGGGGGATCCTATGGCTACACCTTC

len: 12
j_gene: TRBJ1-1
d_gene: NA
v_gene: TRBV12-3/TRBV12-4
abundance: NA
CDR3aa: CASSFSRGEAFF
CDR3nt: TGTGCCAGCAGCTTCTCACGGGGAGAAGCTTTCTTT

len: 15
j_gene: TRBJ2-1
d_gene: NA
v_gene: TRBV6-1
abundance: NA
CDR3aa: CASSEGELAYNEQFF
CDR3nt: TGTGCCAGCAGTGAAGGAGAGCTCGCCTACAATGAGCAGTTCTTC

len: 17
j_gene: TRBJ2-2
d_gene: TRBD2
v_gene: TRBV13
abundance: NA
CDR3aa: CASSYGTSGGHTGELFF
CDR3nt: TGTGCCAGCAGTTATGGGACTAGCGGGGGCCACACCGGGGAGCTGTTTTTT

len: 14
j_gene: TRBJ2-7
d_gene: TRBD2
v_gene: TRBV6-1
abundance: NA
CDR3aa: CASSDGLAIGEQYF
CDR3nt: TGTGCCAGCAGTGACGGACTAGCGATCGGCGAGCAGTACTTC

len: 17
j_gene: TRBJ2-1
d_gene: TRBD1
v_gene: TRBV5-1
abundance: NA
CDR3aa: CASSLEGTGRGYNEQFF
CDR3nt: TGCGCCAGCAGCTTGGAGGGGACAGGGAGGGGCTACAATGAGCAGTTCTTC

len: 15
j_gene: TRBJ2-7
d_gene: NA
v_gene: TRBV5-1
abundance: NA
CDR3aa: CASSPTGSSSYEQYF
CDR3nt: TGCGCCAGCAGCCCCACAGGGTCCAGCTCCTACGAGCAGTACTTC

len: 15
j_gene: TRBJ2-1
d_gene: TRBD2
v_gene: TRBV4-2
abundance: NA
CDR3aa: CASSRTSGGPNEQFF
CDR3nt: TGTGCCAGCAGCCGAACTAGCGGGGGCCCCAATGAGCAGTTCTTC

len: 14
j_gene: TRBJ2-5
d_gene: TRBD1
v_gene: TRBV19
abundance: NA
CDR3aa: CASSMDRGFETQYF
CDR3nt: TGTGCCAGTAGTATGGACAGGGGGTTTGAGACCCAGTACTTC

len: 18
j_gene: TRBJ2-1
d_gene: TRBD2
v_gene: TRBV7-9
abundance: NA
CDR3aa: CASSPGTSAMSSYNEQFF
CDR3nt: TGTGCCAGCAGCCCCGGGACTAGCGCCATGAGCTCCTACAATGAGCAGTTCTTC

len: 17
j_gene: TRBJ2-7
d_gene: TRBD2
v_gene: TRBV30
abundance: NA
CDR3aa: CAWSRGVTSGTPYEQYF
CDR3nt: TGTGCCTGGAGTAGAGGGGTAACTAGCGGAACCCCCTACGAGCAGTACTTC

len: 14
j_gene: TRBJ1-1
d_gene: NA
v_gene: TRBV19
abundance: NA
CDR3aa: CASSMLNMNTEAFF
CDR3nt: TGTGCCAGTAGTATGTTAAATATGAACACTGAAGCTTTCTTT

len: 15
j_gene: TRBJ2-5
d_gene: TRBD1
v_gene: TRBV7-9
abundance: NA
CDR3aa: CASSLDRGRAETQYF
CDR3nt: TGTGCCAGCAGCTTAGACAGGGGGCGTGCAGAGACCCAGTACTTC

len: 14
j_gene: TRBJ2-2
d_gene: TRBD2
v_gene: TRBV29-1
abundance: NA
CDR3aa: CSVSAGVDTGELFF
CDR3nt: TGCAGCGTTTCAGCGGGAGTTGACACCGGGGAGCTGTTTTTT

len: 16
j_gene: TRBJ2-7
d_gene: TRBD2
v_gene: TRBV6-6
abundance: NA
CDR3aa: CASSTGTSGRGYEQYF
CDR3nt: TGTGCCAGCAGCACCGGGACTAGCGGGAGAGGCTACGAGCAGTACTTC

len: 11
j_gene: TRBJ2-3
d_gene: NA
v_gene: TRBV4-1
abundance: NA
CDR3aa: CASRSRDTQYF
CDR3nt: TGCGCCAGCAGATCGAGAGATACGCAGTATTTT

len: 14
j_gene: TRBJ1-4
d_gene: NA
v_gene: TRBV28
abundance: NA
CDR3aa: CASREWATGEKLFF
CDR3nt: TGTGCCAGCAGAGAATGGGCTACAGGTGAAAAACTGTTTTTT

len: 15
j_gene: TRBJ2-3
d_gene: NA
v_gene: TRBV18
abundance: few
CDR3aa: CASSPVGGSTDTQYF
CDR3nt: TGTGCCAGCTCACCGGTCGGCGGTAGCACAGATACGCAGTATTTT

len: 16
j_gene: TRBJ2-3
d_gene: TRBD2
v_gene: TRBV11-2
abundance: NA
CDR3aa: CASSLGTSGRADTQYF
CDR3nt: TGTGCCAGCAGCTTAGGGACTAGCGGGAGAGCAGATACGCAGTATTTT

len: 14
j_gene: TRBJ2-5
d_gene: TRBD1
v_gene: TRBV27
abundance: NA
CDR3aa: CASSELTGVETQYF
CDR3nt: TGTGCCAGCAGTGAACTTACAGGGGTAGAGACCCAGTACTTC

len: 15
j_gene: TRBJ1-4
d_gene: TRBD1
v_gene: TRBV5-8
abundance: NA
CDR3aa: CASSWSTGTGEKLFF
CDR3nt: TGTGCCAGCAGCTGGTCAACCGGGACAGGGGAAAAACTGTTTTTT

len: 15
j_gene: TRBJ2-3
d_gene: TRBD1
v_gene: TRBV27
abundance: NA
CDR3aa: CASSLLDRVTDTQYF
CDR3nt: TGTGCCAGCAGTTTATTAGACAGGGTCACAGATACGCAGTATTTT

len: 14
j_gene: TRBJ2-5
d_gene: TRBD1
v_gene: TRBV5-6
abundance: NA
CDR3aa: CASSWGQGLQTQYF
CDR3nt: TGTGCCAGCAGCTGGGGACAGGGGTTGCAGACCCAGTACTTC

len: 13
j_gene: TRBJ1-6
d_gene: NA
v_gene: TRBV30
abundance: NA
CDR3aa: CAWSGETNSPLHF
CDR3nt: TGTGCCTGGAGCGGGGAGACCAATTCACCCCTCCACTTT

len: 16
j_gene: TRBJ2-2
d_gene: TRBD1
v_gene: TRBV7-9
abundance: NA
CDR3aa: CASSLLGQGNTGELFF
CDR3nt: TGTGCCAGCAGCTTATTGGGACAGGGGAACACCGGGGAGCTGTTTTTT

len: 14
j_gene: TRBJ2-3
d_gene: NA
v_gene: TRBV19
abundance: once
CDR3aa: CASTYWQGADTQYF
CDR3nt: TGTGCCAGTACCTATTGGCAGGGCGCAGATACGCAGTATTTT

len: 17
j_gene: TRBJ2-7
d_gene: TRBD2
v_gene: TRBV15
abundance: NA
CDR3aa: CATSRLPLAGGPREQYF
CDR3nt: TGTGCCACCAGCAGGCTCCCACTAGCGGGAGGGCCGCGAGAGCAGTACTTC

len: 17
j_gene: TRBJ1-2
d_gene: TRBD1
v_gene: TRBV23-1
abundance: few
CDR3aa: CASSQSTGSRGCYGYTF
CDR3nt: TGCGCCAGCAGTCAATCGACAGGAAGCAGGGGGTGCTATGGCTACACCTTC

len: 19
j_gene: TRBJ1-2
d_gene: NA
v_gene: TRBV27
abundance: once
CDR3aa: CASRLLGSPADLANYGYTF
CDR3nt: TGTGCCAGCAGACTGCTAGGCAGCCCCGCGGACTTAGCTAACTATGGCTACACCTTC